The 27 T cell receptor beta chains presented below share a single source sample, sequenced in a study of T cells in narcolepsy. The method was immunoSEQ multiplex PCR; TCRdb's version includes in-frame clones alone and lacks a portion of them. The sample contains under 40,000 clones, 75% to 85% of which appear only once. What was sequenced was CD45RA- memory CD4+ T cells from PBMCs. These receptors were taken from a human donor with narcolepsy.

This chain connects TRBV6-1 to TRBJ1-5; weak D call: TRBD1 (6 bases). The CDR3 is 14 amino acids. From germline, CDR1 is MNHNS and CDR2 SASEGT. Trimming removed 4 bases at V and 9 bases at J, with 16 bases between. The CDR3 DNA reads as TGTGCCAGCAGTGTTTACAGGGAGAGCTCGCCCCAGCATTTT. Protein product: CASSVYRESSPQHF.

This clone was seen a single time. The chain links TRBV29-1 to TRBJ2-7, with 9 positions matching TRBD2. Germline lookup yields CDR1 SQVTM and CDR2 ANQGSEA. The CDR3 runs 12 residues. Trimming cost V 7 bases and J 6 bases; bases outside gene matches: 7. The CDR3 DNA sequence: TGCAGCGGGGGGACTAGCTCGGCCGAGCAGTACTTC. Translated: CSGGTSSAEQYF.

CDR3 sequence (DNA): TGTGCCAGCAGCCCCCGGGCCCTAGAGACCCAGTACTTC. This sequence encodes CASSPRALETQYF. This chain uses TRBV7-8 with TRBJ2-5; unclear D gene. Germline loops: CDR1 SGHVS, CDR2 FQNEAQ. The CDR3 runs to 13 residues. V lost 5 bases to trimming and J lost 4 bases, with 11 bases between them. The full variable domain, its missing parts supplied by reference TRBV7-8 and TRBJ2-5, is GAGVSQSPRYKVAKRGQDVALRCDPISGHVSLFWYQQALGQGPEFLTYFQNEAQLDKSGLPSDRFFAERPEGSVSTLKIQRTQQEDSAVYLCASSPRALETQYFGPGTRLLVL.

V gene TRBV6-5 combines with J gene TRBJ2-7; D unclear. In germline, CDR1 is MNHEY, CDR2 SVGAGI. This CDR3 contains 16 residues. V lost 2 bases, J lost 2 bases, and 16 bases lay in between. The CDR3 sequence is CASSYTNLGLAYEQYF. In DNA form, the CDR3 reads TGTGCCAGCAGTTACACCAATTTAGGGCTGGCCTACGAGCAGTACTTC.

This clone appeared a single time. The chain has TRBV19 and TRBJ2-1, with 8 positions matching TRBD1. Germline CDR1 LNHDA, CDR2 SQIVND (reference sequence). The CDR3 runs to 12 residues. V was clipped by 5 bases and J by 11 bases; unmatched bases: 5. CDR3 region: CASSHGQGKQFF. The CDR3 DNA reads TGTGCCAGTAGTCACGGACAGGGCAAGCAGTTCTTC. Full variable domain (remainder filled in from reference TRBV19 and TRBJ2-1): DGGITQSPKYLFRKEGQNVTLSCEQNLNHDAMYWYRQDPGQGLRLIYYSQIVNDFQKGDIAEGYSVSREKKESFPLTVTSAQKNPTAFYLCASSHGQGKQFFGPGTRLTVL.

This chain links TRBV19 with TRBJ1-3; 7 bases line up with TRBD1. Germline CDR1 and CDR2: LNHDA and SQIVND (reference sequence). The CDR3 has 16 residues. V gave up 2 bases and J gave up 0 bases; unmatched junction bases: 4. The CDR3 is CASSIKGALSGNTIYF. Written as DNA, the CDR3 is TGTGCCAGTAGTATAAAGGGGGCGCTCTCTGGAAACACCATATATTTT. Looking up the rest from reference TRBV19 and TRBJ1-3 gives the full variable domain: DGGITQSPKYLFRKEGQNVTLSCEQNLNHDAMYWYRQDPGQGLRLIYYSQIVNDFQKGDIAEGYSVSREKKESFPLTVTSAQKNPTAFYLCASSIKGALSGNTIYFGEGSWLTVV.

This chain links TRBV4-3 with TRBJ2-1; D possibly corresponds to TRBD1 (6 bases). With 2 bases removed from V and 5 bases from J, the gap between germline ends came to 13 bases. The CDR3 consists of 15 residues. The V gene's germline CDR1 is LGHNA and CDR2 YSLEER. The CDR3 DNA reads TGCGCCAGCAGCCAACCGGGACACACGAACAATGAGCAGTTCTTC. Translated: CASSQPGHTNNEQFF.

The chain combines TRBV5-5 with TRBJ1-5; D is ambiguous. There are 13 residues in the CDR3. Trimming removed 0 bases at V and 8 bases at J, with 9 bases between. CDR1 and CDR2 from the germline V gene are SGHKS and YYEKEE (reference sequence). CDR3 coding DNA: TGTGCCAGCAGCTTGGTGGATGTCGAGCCCCAGCATTTT. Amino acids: CASSLVDVEPQHF.

For the CDR3, the DNA is TGTGCCTGGAGTAGAGGATCGGCGAACACTGAAGCTTTCTTT. Translated: CAWSRGSANTEAFF. The V gene is TRBV30, the J gene TRBJ1-1; D is unresolved. CDR1 GTSNPN and CDR2 SVGIG come from the germline V gene (reference sequence). There are 14 residues in the CDR3. The V end lost 2 bases, the J end lost 1 base, and 11 bases lay between the germline ends.

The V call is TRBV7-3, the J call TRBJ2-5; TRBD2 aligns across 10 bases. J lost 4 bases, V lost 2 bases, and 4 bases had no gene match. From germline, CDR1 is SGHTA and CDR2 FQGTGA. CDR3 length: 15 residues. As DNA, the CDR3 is TGTGCCAGCAGCTTATTGCCTAGCGGGAGAGAGACCCAGTACTTC. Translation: CASSLLPSGRETQYF.

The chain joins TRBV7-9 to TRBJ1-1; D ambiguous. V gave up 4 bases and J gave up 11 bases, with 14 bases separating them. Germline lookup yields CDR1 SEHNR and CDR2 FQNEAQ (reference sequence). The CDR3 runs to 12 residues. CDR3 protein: CASSSGGERAFF. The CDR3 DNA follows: TGTGCCAGCAGCTCCGGAGGAGAGCGGGCTTTCTTT.

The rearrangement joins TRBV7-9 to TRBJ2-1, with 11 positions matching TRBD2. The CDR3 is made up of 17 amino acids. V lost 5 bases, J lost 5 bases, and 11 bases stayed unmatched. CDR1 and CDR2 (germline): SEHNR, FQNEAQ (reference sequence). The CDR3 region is CASSPTTGLAGHNEQFF. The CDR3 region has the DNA TGTGCCAGCAGCCCGACGACAGGACTAGCGGGCCACAATGAGCAGTTCTTC.

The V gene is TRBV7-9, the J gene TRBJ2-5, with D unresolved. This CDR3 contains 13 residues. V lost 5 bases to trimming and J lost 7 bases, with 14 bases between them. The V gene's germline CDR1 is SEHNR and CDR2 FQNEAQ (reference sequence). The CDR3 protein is CASSPEVKGTQYF. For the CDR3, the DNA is TGTGCCAGCAGCCCCGAAGTGAAGGGGACCCAGTACTTC. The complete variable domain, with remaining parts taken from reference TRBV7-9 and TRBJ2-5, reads DTGVSQNPRHKITKRGQNVTFRCDPISEHNRLYWYRQTLGQGPEFLTYFQNEAQLEKSRLLSDRFSAERPKGSFSTLEIQRTEQGDSAMYLCASSPEVKGTQYFGPGTRLLVL.

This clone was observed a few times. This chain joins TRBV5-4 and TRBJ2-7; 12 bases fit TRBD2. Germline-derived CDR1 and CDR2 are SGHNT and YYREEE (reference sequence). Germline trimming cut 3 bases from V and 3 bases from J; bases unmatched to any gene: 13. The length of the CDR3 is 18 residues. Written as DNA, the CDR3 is TGTGCCAGCAGCTGGATGCCGGGGACTAGCGGGTCCCTCTACGAGCAGTACTTC. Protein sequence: CASSWMPGTSGSLYEQYF.

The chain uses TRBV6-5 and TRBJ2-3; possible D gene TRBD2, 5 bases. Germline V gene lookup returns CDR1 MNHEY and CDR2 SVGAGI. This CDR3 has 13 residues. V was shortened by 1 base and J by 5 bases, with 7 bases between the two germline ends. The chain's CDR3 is CASSYFRGDTQYF. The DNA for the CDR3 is TGTGCCAGCAGTTACTTTCGGGGAGATACGCAGTATTTT.

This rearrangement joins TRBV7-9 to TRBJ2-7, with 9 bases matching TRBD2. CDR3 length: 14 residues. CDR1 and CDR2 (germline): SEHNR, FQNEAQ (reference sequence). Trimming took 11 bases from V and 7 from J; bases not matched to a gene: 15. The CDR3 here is CAGTPGGRAEEQYF. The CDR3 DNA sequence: TGTGCCGGGACCCCGGGCGGGAGGGCCGAAGAGCAGTACTTC.

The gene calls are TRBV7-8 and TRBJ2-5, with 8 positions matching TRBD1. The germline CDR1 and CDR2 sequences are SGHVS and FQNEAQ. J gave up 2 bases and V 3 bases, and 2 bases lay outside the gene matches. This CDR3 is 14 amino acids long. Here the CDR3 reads CASSFDRGQETQYF. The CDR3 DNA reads TGTGCCAGCAGCTTCGACAGGGGTCAAGAGACCCAGTACTTC.

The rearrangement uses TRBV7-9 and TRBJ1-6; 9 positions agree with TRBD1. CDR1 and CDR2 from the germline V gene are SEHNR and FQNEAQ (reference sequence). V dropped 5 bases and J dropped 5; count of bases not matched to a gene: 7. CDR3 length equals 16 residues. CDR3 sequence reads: CASSIGTGPNNSPLHF. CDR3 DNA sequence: TGTGCCAGCAGCATCGGGACAGGGCCTAATAATTCACCCCTCCACTTT. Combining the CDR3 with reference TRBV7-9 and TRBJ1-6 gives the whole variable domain DTGVSQNPRHKITKRGQNVTFRCDPISEHNRLYWYRQTLGQGPEFLTYFQNEAQLEKSRLLSDRFSAERPKGSFSTLEIQRTEQGDSAMYLCASSIGTGPNNSPLHFGNGTRLTVT.

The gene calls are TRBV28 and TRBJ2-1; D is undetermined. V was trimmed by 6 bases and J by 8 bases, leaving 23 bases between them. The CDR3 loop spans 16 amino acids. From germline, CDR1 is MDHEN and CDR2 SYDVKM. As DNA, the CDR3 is TGTGCCAGCAGCCCACCGGGTTTAAGGGCTTACGATGAGCAGTTCTTC. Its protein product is CASSPPGLRAYDEQFF.

CDR3 in amino acids: CASSGTATNEKLFF. The CDR3 region has the DNA TGTGCCAGTAGTGGGACAGCCACTAATGAAAAACTGTTTTTT. This chain connects TRBV19 to TRBJ1-4; 7 nucleotides line up with TRBD1. CDR1 LNHDA and CDR2 SQIVND come from the germline V gene (reference sequence). The CDR3 length is 14 residues. Trimming took 5 bases from V and 2 from J; bases not matched to a gene: 2.

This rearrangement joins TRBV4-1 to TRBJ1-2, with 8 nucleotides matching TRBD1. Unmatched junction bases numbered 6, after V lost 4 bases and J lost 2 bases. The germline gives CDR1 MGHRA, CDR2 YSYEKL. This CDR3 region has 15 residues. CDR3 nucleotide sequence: TGCGCCAGCAGCCCTCAGACAGGGGAAAACTATGGCTACACCTTC. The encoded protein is CASSPQTGENYGYTF.

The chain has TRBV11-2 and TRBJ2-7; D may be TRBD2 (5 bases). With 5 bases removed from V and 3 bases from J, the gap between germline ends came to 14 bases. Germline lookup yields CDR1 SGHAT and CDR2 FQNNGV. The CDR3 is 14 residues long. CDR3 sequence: CASSRSGSLYEQYF. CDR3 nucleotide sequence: TGTGCCAGCAGCCGAAGCGGTTCTCTCTACGAGCAGTACTTC.

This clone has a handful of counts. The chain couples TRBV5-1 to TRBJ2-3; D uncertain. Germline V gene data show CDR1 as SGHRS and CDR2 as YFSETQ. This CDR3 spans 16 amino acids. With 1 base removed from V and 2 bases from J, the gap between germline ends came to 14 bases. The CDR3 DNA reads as TGCGCCAGCAGCTTGAAAGGATTTGGCTACACAGATACGCAGTATTTT. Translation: CASSLKGFGYTDTQYF.

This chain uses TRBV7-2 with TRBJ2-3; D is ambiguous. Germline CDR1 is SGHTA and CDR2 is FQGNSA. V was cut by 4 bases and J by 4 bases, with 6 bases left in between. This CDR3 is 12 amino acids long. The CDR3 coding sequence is TGTGCCAGCAGCTATAGTGCAGATACGCAGTATTTT. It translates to CASSYSADTQYF.

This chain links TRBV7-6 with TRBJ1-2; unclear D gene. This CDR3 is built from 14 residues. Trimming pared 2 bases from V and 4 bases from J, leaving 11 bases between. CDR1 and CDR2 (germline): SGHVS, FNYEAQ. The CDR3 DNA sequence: TGTGCCAGCAGCTTATCGGAGGGAACCTATGGCTACACCTTC. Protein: CASSLSEGTYGYTF.

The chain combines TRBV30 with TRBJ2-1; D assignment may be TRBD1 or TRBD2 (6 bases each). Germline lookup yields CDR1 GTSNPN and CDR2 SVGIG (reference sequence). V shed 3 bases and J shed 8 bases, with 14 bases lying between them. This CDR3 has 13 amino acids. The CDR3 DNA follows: TGTGCCTGGAGGGGGGGCGCAAGGGATGAGCAGTTCTTC. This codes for CAWRGGARDEQFF.

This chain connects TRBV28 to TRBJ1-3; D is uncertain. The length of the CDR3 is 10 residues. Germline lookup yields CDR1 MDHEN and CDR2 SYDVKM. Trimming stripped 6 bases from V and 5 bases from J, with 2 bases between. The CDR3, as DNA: TGTGCCAGCAGCAGAAACACCATATATTTT. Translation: CASSRNTIYF.